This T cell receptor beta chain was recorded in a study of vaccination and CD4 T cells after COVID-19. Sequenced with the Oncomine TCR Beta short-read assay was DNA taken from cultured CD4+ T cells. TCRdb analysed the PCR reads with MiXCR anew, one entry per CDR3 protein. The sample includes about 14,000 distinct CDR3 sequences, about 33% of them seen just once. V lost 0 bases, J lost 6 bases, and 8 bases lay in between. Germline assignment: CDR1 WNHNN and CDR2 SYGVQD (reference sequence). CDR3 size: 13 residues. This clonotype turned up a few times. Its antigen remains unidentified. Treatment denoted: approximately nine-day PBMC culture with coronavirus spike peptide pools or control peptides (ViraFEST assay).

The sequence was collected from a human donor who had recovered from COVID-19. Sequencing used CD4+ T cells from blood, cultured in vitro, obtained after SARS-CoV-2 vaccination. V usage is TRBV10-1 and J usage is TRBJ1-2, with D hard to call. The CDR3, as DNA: TGCGCCAGCAGTGAGTCGACTCGCCATGGCTACACCTTC. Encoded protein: CASSESTRHGYTF.